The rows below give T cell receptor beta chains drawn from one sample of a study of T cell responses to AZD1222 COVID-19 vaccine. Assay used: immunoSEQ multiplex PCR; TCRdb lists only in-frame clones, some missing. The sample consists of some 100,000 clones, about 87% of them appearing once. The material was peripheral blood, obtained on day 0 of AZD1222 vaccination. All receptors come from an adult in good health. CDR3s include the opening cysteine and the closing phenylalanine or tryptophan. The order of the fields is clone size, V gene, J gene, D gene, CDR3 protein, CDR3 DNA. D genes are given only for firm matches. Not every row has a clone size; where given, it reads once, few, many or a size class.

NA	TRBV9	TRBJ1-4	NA	CASSAGTENEKLFF	TGTGCCAGCAGCGCCGGGACTGAGAATGAAAAACTGTTTTTT
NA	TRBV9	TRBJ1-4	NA	CASSVHGGEGDEKLFF	TGTGCCAGCAGCGTCCACGGTGGGGAAGGAGATGAAAAACTGTTTTTT
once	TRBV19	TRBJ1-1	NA	CASSLHRGGENTEAFF	TGTGCCAGTAGCCTCCACCGGGGAGGGGAGAACACTGAAGCTTTCTTT
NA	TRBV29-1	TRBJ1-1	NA	CSVERQGGMNTEAFF	TGCAGCGTTGAAAGGCAGGGTGGGATGAACACTGAAGCTTTCTTT
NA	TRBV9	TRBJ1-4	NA	CASSVEGSDKEKLFF	TGTGCCAGCAGCGTAGAAGGGTCGGACAAGGAAAAACTGTTTTTT
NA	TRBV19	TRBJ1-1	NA	CASSIFGGGEAFF	TGTGCCAGTAGTATATTTGGGGGTGGTGAAGCTTTCTTT
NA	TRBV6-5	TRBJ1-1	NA	CASSFGTGNTEAFF	TGTGCCAGCAGCTTCGGGACGGGGAACACTGAAGCTTTCTTT
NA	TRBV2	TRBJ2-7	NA	CASSDPSDRARYEQYF	TGTGCCAGCAGTGACCCCTCCGATCGGGCACGCTACGAGCAGTACTTC
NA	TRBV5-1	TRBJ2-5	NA	CASNRGISETQYF	TGCGCCAGCAACCGGGGGATCTCAGAGACCCAGTACTTC
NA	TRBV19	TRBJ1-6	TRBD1	CASSRGQGPVENSPLHF	TGTGCCAGTAGTCGAGGACAGGGACCGGTCGAGAATTCACCCCTCCACTTT
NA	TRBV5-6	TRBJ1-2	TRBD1	CASSLRQGLNYGYTF	TGTGCCAGCAGCCTTAGACAGGGGCTGAACTATGGCTACACCTTC
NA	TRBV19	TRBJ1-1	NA	CASSIPQGRHTEAFF	TGTGCCAGTAGTATCCCCCAGGGGAGGCACACTGAAGCTTTCTTT
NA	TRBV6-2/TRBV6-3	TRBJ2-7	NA	CASSSFIWGEQYF	TGTGCCAGCAGTTCCTTCATTTGGGGCGAGCAGTACTTC
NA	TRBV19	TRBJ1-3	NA	CASSTTQGSGNTIYF	TGTGCCAGTAGTACCACACAGGGATCTGGAAACACCATATATTTT
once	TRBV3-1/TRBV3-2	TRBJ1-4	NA	CASSQGGDPFGKLFF	TGTGCCAGCAGCCAAGGGGGGGATCCTTTCGGAAAACTGTTTTTT
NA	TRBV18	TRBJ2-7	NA	CASSPPGTLGQYF	TGTGCCAGCTCACCCCCCGGGACACTCGGGCAGTACTTC
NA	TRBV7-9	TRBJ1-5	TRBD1	CASSTGGNANQPQHF	TGTGCCAGCAGCACAGGGGGCAATGCCAATCAGCCCCAGCATTTT
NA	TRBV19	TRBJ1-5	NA	CASDITVYSNQPQHF	TGTGCCAGTGACATCACGGTTTATAGCAATCAGCCCCAGCATTTT
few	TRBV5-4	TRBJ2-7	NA	CASSLQGSVYEQYF	TGTGCCAGCAGCTTGCAGGGGTCTGTCTACGAGCAGTACTTC
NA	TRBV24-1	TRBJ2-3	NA	CATSDLFSPGSDTQYF	TGTGCCACCAGTGATTTGTTTAGCCCGGGGTCAGATACGCAGTATTTT
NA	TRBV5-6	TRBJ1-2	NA	CASSLAGMGANYGYTF	TGTGCCAGCAGCTTGGCAGGGATGGGGGCTAACTATGGCTACACCTTC
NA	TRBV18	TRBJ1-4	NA	CASSPTGGADEKLFF	TGTGCCAGCTCACCTACGGGGGGCGCGGATGAAAAACTGTTTTTT
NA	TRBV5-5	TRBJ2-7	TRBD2	CASSLVRLAKYEQYF	TGTGCCAGCAGCCTAGTACGACTAGCGAAGTACGAGCAGTACTTC
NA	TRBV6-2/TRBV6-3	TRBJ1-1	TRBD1	CASSWTGNTEAFF	TGTGCCAGCAGCTGGACAGGGAACACTGAAGCTTTCTTT
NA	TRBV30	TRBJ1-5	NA	CAWSLGGQKPQHF	TGTGCCTGGAGTCTTGGGGGTCAGAAGCCCCAGCATTTT
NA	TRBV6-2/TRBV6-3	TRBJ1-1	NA	CASSMVLPPNTEAFF	TGTGCCAGCAGCATGGTCCTGCCCCCGAACACTGAAGCTTTCTTT
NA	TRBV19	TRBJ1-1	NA	CASSMRQLNTEAFF	TGTGCCAGTAGTATGCGGCAGCTCAACACTGAAGCTTTCTTT
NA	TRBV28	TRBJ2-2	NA	CASSVLRDVGELFF	TGTGCCAGCAGCGTCCTAAGGGACGTCGGGGAGCTGTTTTTT
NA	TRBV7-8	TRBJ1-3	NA	CASSLATGVRGSGNTIYF	TGTGCCAGCAGCTTAGCAACTGGTGTCAGAGGCTCTGGAAACACCATATATTTT
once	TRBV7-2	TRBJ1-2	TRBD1	CASSSSPGQGINGYTF	TGTGCCAGCAGCTCCAGCCCGGGACAGGGGATCAATGGCTACACCTTC
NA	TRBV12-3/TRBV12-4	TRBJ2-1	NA	CASSPFGYNEQFF	TGTGCCAGCAGTCCCTTTGGTTACAATGAGCAGTTCTTC
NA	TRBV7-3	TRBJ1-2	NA	CASSLDGANYGYTF	TGTGCCAGCAGCTTAGACGGAGCTAACTATGGCTACACCTTC
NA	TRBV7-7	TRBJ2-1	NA	CASSLSEASDEQFF	TGTGCCAGCAGCTTAAGTGAAGCGTCCGATGAGCAGTTCTTC
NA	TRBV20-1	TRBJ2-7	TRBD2	CSASAGGSYEQYF	TGCAGTGCTAGTGCGGGGGGATCCTACGAGCAGTACTTC
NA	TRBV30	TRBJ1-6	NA	CAWSVLPGGNSPLHF	TGTGCCTGGAGTGTGTTACCGGGGGGCAATTCACCCCTCCACTTT
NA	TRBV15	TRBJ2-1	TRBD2	CATSSSTSGRDNEQFF	TGTGCCACCAGCAGTTCGACTAGCGGGAGAGACAATGAGCAGTTCTTC
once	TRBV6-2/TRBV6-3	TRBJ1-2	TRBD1	CASSYGQDLTINYGYTF	TGTGCCAGCAGTTACGGACAGGACCTCACCATAAACTATGGCTACACCTTC
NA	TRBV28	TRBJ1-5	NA	CASSLSRGLGSMVEPQHF	TGTGCCAGCAGTTTATCTCGGGGGCTGGGGTCGATGGTCGAGCCCCAGCATTTT
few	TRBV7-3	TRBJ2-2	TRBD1	CASSLTVTGDTGELFF	TGTGCCAGCAGCTTAACGGTGACAGGGGACACCGGGGAGCTGTTTTTT
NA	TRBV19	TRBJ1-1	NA	CASSMGQNTEAFF	TGTGCCAGTAGTATGGGACAGAACACTGAAGCTTTCTTT
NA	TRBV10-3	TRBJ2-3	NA	CAISESALGGGSTDTQYF	TGTGCCATCAGTGAGTCGGCCCTCGGGGGTGGGAGCACAGATACGCAGTATTTT
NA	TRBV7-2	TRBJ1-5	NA	CASSFGPNQPQHF	TGTGCCAGCAGCTTCGGGCCCAATCAGCCCCAGCATTTT
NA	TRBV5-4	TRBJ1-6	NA	CASSLEGGGYSPLHF	TGTGCCAGCAGCTTGGAAGGGGGTGGCTATTCACCCCTCCACTTT
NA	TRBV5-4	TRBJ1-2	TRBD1	CASSHPDRDGYTF	TGTGCCAGCAGCCACCCGGACAGGGATGGCTACACCTTC
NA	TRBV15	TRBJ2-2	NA	CATRGFSSNTGELFF	TGTGCCACCAGGGGTTTCTCCTCGAACACCGGGGAGCTGTTTTTT
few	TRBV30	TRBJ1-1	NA	CAWSDQGNTEAFF	TGTGCCTGGAGTGATCAGGGGAACACTGAAGCTTTCTTT
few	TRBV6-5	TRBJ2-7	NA	CASLDTLYEQYF	TGTGCCAGCTTGGACACTCTCTACGAGCAGTACTTC
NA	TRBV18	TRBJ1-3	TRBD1	CASSPGQGAAGNTIYF	TGTGCCAGCTCACCAGGACAGGGAGCTGCTGGAAACACCATATATTTT
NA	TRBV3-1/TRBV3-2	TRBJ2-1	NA	CASSQVRNEQFF	TGTGCCAGCAGCCAAGTACGAAATGAGCAGTTCTTC